This entry concerns a single T cell receptor (beta chain). This sample is part of a study of tumor-infiltrating lymphocytes in primary liver carcinoma. The CDR3 spans 16 residues. CDR1 SGHAT and CDR2 FQNNGV come from the germline V gene. From roughly 0.5 ug total RNA, TCR beta cDNA was generated with a primer in the constant region. Slightly modified ARM-PCR served as the procedure for the TCR beta libraries. These libraries came from three rounds of nested multiplex PCR. With TRBV1-TRBV30 forward primers and a C-beta reverse primer, the first two PCR rounds were run for 9 to 10 cycles each. TCRdb reanalysed the multiplex PCR reads using MiXCR and keeps one entry per CDR3 protein. The table lists roughly 25,000 distinct CDR3 sequences, more than 70% of them singletons. The roughly 17-31 mg bulk tissue piece was not sorted before simultaneous RNA and DNA extraction.

The sample taken for sequencing was liver tumor tissue from sampling region 5. Subset noted: tumor region T5, tumor centre. The sequence derives from a woman aged 30 to 39 with primary liver carcinoma and hepatitis B virus infection. The chain couples TRBV11-2 to TRBJ2-3; the match to TRBD1 covers 7 bases. The J call is uncertain, as TRBJ1-5 better fits the DNA end. The CDR3 DNA sequence: TGTGCCAGCAGCCGGACGCGACAGGGAAGGGAAGATATGCAGCATTTT. Translating it yields CASSRTRQGREDMQHF.